Following are 24 T cell receptor beta chains from one sample sequenced in a study of shared clonotypes between healthy human individuals. Terminally differentiated effector memory CD45RA+ cells were excluded by CCR7 positive selection of CD45RO-negative cells. Sequenced by immunoSEQ multiplex PCR; TCRdb stores in-frame clones only, minus some. The sample has 2 million or so clones, approximately 94% seen once; the top ten hold 0.85% to 1.3%. Sequencing was carried out using naive CD8+ T cells sorted from blood. These receptor sequences come from a young man in good health.

The J gene is TRBJ2-3, the V gene TRBV5-4; 13 positions agree with TRBD2. Trimming removed 4 bases from V and 0 bases from J; junction bases left unmatched: 11. Germline values: CDR1 SGHNT, CDR2 YYREEE (reference sequence). The CDR3 runs to 19 residues. The DNA for the CDR3 is TGTGCCAGCAGCGATATACTAGCGGGAGGGTCACATAGCACAGATACGCAGTATTTT. Translating it yields CASSDILAGGSHSTDTQYF.

In its sample, this clone was seen once. Here the CDR3 reads CASSLQQGLGNQPQHF. CDR3 sequence (DNA): TGCGCCAGCAGCCTACAACAGGGCTTGGGCAATCAGCCCCAGCATTTT. The chain has TRBV4-1 and TRBJ1-5, with a tentative D call TRBD1 (6 bases). The CDR3 contains 16 residues. The germline V and J ends were trimmed by 4 bases and 2 bases, with 15 bases remaining between them. The germline V gene has CDR1 MGHRA and CDR2 YSYEKL.

The chain recombines TRBV2 with TRBJ1-4, with D unresolved. CDR3 length: 16 residues. The V and J ends lost 6 bases and 4 bases respectively, with 18 bases between them. Germline V gives CDR1 SNHLY, CDR2 FYNNEI. The CDR3 region is CASSRQTALSNEKLFF. Here the CDR3 DNA reads TGTGCCAGCAGCCGACAAACCGCGCTGAGTAATGAAAAACTGTTTTTT.

This clone was seen only once. The rearrangement links TRBV7-6 to TRBJ2-7; TRBD2 matches 9 bases. This CDR3 is 15 amino acids long. The J segment lost 0 bases and the V segment lost 5 bases, leaving 5 bases of the junction unmatched. The germline CDR1 and CDR2 sequences are SGHVS and FNYEAQ. CDR3 in amino acids: CASSPRTSVSYEQYF. The CDR3 DNA reads as TGTGCCAGCAGCCCCCGGACTAGCGTCTCCTACGAGCAGTACTTC.

This rearrangement joins TRBV11-2 to TRBJ2-5; TRBD2 agrees at 14 bases. The CDR3 spans 16 residues. The ends lost 5 bases at V and 5 bases at J; junction bases unmatched: 7. Germline V gene lookup returns CDR1 SGHAT and CDR2 FQNNGV. CDR3 sequence reads: CASSPGLAGGGETQYF. In DNA form, the CDR3 reads TGTGCCAGCAGCCCAGGACTAGCGGGAGGAGGGGAGACCCAGTACTTC.

The chain joins TRBV30 to TRBJ2-4, with D unclear. Germline lookup yields CDR1 GTSNPN and CDR2 SVGIG (reference sequence). The CDR3 contains 12 residues. V lost 7 bases and J 7 bases, leaving 14 bases between the germline ends. This CDR3 is CASSTVGNIQYF. The CDR3, as DNA: TGTGCCTCCTCCACGGTGGGGAACATTCAGTACTTC.

The chain has TRBV4-1 and TRBJ2-7; D is undetermined. The CDR3 length is 13 residues. V was pared by 5 bases and J by 5 bases, with 13 bases between. Germline assignment: CDR1 MGHRA and CDR2 YSYEKL. The CDR3 DNA is TGCGCCAGCAGCAATATTGGTAACCACGAGCAGTACTTC. Translating it yields CASSNIGNHEQYF.

V is TRBV29-1 and J is TRBJ2-2; tentatively, D is TRBD1 (6 bases). This CDR3 is built from 13 residues. V was trimmed by 6 bases and J by 3 bases, leaving 11 bases between them. Germline assignment: CDR1 SQVTM and CDR2 ANQGSEA. The CDR3: CSVPHRDTGELFF. The CDR3 coding sequence is TGCAGCGTACCTCACAGGGACACCGGGGAGCTGTTTTTT.

Here the CDR3 DNA reads TGCGCCAGCAGCTTGGAACCGGGACTAGCGGTCACCGGGGAGCTGTTTTTT. As protein: CASSLEPGLAVTGELFF. The chain joins TRBV5-1 to TRBJ2-2; 11 bases agree with TRBD2. The CDR3 totals 17 residues. CDR1 and CDR2 (germline): SGHRS, YFSETQ. V was clipped by 0 bases and J by 4 bases; unmatched bases: 5.

The chain employs TRBV27 and TRBJ1-5; 7 nucleotides line up with TRBD1. This CDR3 has 18 amino acids. V lost 4 bases, J lost 0 bases, and 12 bases stayed unmatched. Germline lookup yields CDR1 MNHEY and CDR2 SMNVEV (reference sequence). CDR3 in DNA: TGTGCCAGCAGTTCCCGGACAGGCTCCTGGTATAGCAATCAGCCCCAGCATTTT. As protein: CASSSRTGSWYSNQPQHF.

This chain joins TRBV6-5 and TRBJ2-1; D remains ambiguous. The V gene lost 2 bases and the J gene lost 10 bases, with 12 bases spanning the gap. This CDR3 comprises 13 residues. From germline, CDR1 is MNHEY and CDR2 SVGAGI. The CDR3 sequence: CASSYNTLREQFF. CDR3 nucleotides: TGTGCCAGCAGTTACAACACCTTAAGAGAGCAGTTCTTC.

With regard to this clone: This sample also contains other DNA sequences that code for the same CDR3. The chain recombines TRBV9 with TRBJ2-1, with D uncertain. Looked up from germline, CDR1 is SGDLS and CDR2 is YYNGEE. This CDR3 contains 13 residues. Trimming cost V 0 bases and J 1 base, with 2 bases left between them. This chain's CDR3 is CASSVASYNEQFF. For the CDR3, the DNA is TGTGCCAGCAGCGTAGCTTCCTACAATGAGCAGTTCTTC.

This clone was seen only once. The genes are TRBV2 and TRBJ2-5; TRBD2 matches at 10 bases. CDR1 and CDR2 from the germline V gene are SNHLY and FYNNEI. The CDR3 is 13 residues long. V shed 11 bases, J shed 3 bases, and the junction held 6 bases outside the gene matches. DNA for the CDR3: TGTGCCCCGGGGGGGACTAGCGAAGAGACCCAGTACTTC. Amino acid sequence: CAPGGTSEETQYF.

For this clone: Other nucleotide sequences from this sample produce the same CDR3. The rearrangement joins TRBV5-4 to TRBJ2-3; D gene unclear. The CDR3 spans 12 residues. The germline V and J ends were trimmed by 1 base and 5 bases, with 5 bases remaining between them. Germline V gives CDR1 SGHNT, CDR2 YYREEE (reference sequence). The DNA for the CDR3 is TGTGCCAGCAGCTTGTGGGGAGATACGCAGTATTTT. Protein: CASSLWGDTQYF. The whole variable domain, filled in from reference TRBV5-4 and TRBJ2-3, reads ETGVTQSPTHLIKTRGQQVTLRCSSQSGHNTVSWYQQALGQGPQFIFQYYREEENGRGNFPPRFSGLQFPNYSSELNVNALELDDSALYLCASSLWGDTQYFGPGTRLTVL.

The chain carries TRBV9 and TRBJ2-2; 12 bases are shared with TRBD2. J gave up 4 bases and V 3 bases, and 7 bases lay outside the gene matches. The germline V gene encodes CDR1 SGDLS and CDR2 YYNGEE. This CDR3 is built from 17 residues. The CDR3 spells CASSATSGSKPTGELFF. Written as DNA, the CDR3 is TGTGCCAGCAGCGCGACTAGCGGGAGCAAGCCCACCGGGGAGCTGTTTTTT.

The chain combines TRBV10-1 with TRBJ2-2; D might be TRBD2 (6 bases). Germline V gene lookup returns CDR1 WNHNN and CDR2 SYGVQD (reference sequence). Trimming pared 8 bases from V and 5 bases from J, leaving 27 bases between. This CDR3 comprises 18 residues. The DNA for the CDR3 is TGCGCCAGCCTAAACCGGGGGACCCGAACAGCGAGGACCGGGGAGCTGTTTTTT. Amino acids: CASLNRGTRTARTGELFF.

This chain links TRBV30 with TRBJ1-2; the D gene is possibly TRBD1 (5 bases). The CDR3 totals 12 residues. V was pared by 3 bases and J by 4 bases, with 9 bases between. Germline V gene sequence: CDR1 GTSNPN, CDR2 SVGIG (reference sequence). CDR3 sequence reads: CAWSGGSYGYTF. The CDR3 bases are TGTGCCTGGAGCGGGGGGAGCTATGGCTACACCTTC.

To note about this clone: This specimen includes other DNA sequences encoding the same CDR3. V gene TRBV11-2 combines with J gene TRBJ2-7, with D possibly TRBD2 on 5 matching bases. Germline CDR1 reads SGHAT; CDR2 reads FQNNGV. V dropped 2 bases and J dropped 2 bases, with 7 bases sitting between them. This CDR3 has 13 amino acids. In DNA form, the CDR3 reads TGTGCCAGCAGCTTAAGCGGAACCTACGAGCAGTACTTC. It translates to CASSLSGTYEQYF.

V gene TRBV19 combines with J gene TRBJ1-2; maybe TRBD1 (6 bases). The V gene's germline CDR1 is LNHDA and CDR2 SQIVND (reference sequence). The CDR3 length is 15 residues. V lost 3 bases to trimming and J lost 0 bases, with 11 bases between them. The CDR3 here is CASSIGGQPNYGYTF. The CDR3 DNA reads TGTGCCAGTAGTATCGGGGGACAACCTAACTATGGCTACACCTTC.

The chain links TRBV5-1 to TRBJ2-3; D is unclear. With 6 bases removed from V and 4 bases from J, the gap between germline ends came to 6 bases. Germline-derived CDR1 and CDR2 are SGHRS and YFSETQ. This CDR3 is built from 11 residues. In DNA, the CDR3 is TGCGCCAGCACCGAGGCAGATACGCAGTATTTT. Translated, it gives CASTEADTQYF.

This chain uses TRBV10-1 with TRBJ2-3, with D possibly TRBD1 on 5 matching bases. Trimming removed 2 bases from V and 2 bases from J, with 8 bases in between. The CDR3 is made up of 14 amino acids. Germline lookup yields CDR1 WNHNN and CDR2 SYGVQD (reference sequence). CDR3 in amino acids: CASSEETDTDTQYF. Here the CDR3 DNA reads TGCGCCAGCAGTGAGGAGACAGACACAGATACGCAGTATTTT.

The chain couples TRBV4-3 to TRBJ2-1; the match to TRBD2 covers 9 bases. The germline V gene encodes CDR1 LGHNA and CDR2 YSLEER. V was clipped by 0 bases and J by 3 bases; unmatched bases: 15. The CDR3 has 20 amino acids. As DNA, the CDR3 is TGCGCCAGCAGCCAAGATCTCGGGACTAGCCTCCGTGTGGACTACAATGAGCAGTTCTTC. Translating it yields CASSQDLGTSLRVDYNEQFF.

The chain has TRBV15 and TRBJ2-1; TRBD2 might be the D (6 bases). The CDR3 extends over 13 amino acids. From germline, CDR1 is LNHNV and CDR2 YYDKDF (reference sequence). The V end was cut by 5 bases, the J end by 9 bases, with 14 bases between. The CDR3 spells CATSGAPGVEQFF. The CDR3 DNA reads TGTGCCACCAGCGGGGCGCCGGGGGTTGAGCAGTTCTTC.

This clone was seen just once. The rearrangement uses TRBV6-4 and TRBJ1-5; tentatively, D is TRBD1 (5 bases). With 6 bases removed from V and 2 bases from J, the gap between germline ends came to 14 bases. This CDR3 region has 15 residues. Germline CDR1 reads MRHNA; CDR2 reads SNTAGT. The chain's CDR3 is CASRTRDGGNQPQHF. CDR3 nucleotide sequence: TGTGCCAGCAGGACCCGGGACGGAGGCAATCAGCCCCAGCATTTT.